The 19 T cell receptor beta chains in this list originate from one sample, sequenced in a study of T cell responses to AZD1222 COVID-19 vaccine. The repertoire was sequenced with immunoSEQ multiplex PCR; TCRdb's copy has only in-frame clones and lacks some. The table records about 88,000 clones, approximately 90% of them present only once. This material consisted of peripheral blood, taken 28 days after the second AZD1222 dose. All receptors derive from an adult who received the AZD1222 COVID-19 vaccine.

As to this clone: At one of its ends the junction is not consistent with the germline gene, which may arise from a read error. The V gene is TRBV3-1 (or the pseudogene TRBV3-2), the J gene TRBJ1-2; tentative D call: TRBD1 (5 bases). CDR1 and CDR2 (germline): LGHDT, YNNKEL (reference sequence). This CDR3 region has 12 residues. The CDR3 here is CASSQGLGQDIF. In DNA form, the CDR3 reads TGTGCCAGCAGCCAAGGTCTTGGGCAGGACATCTTC.

This chain joins TRBV9 and TRBJ2-4; 7 positions agree with TRBD2. J lost 3 bases, V lost 7 bases, and 7 bases had no gene match. The CDR3 is made up of 14 amino acids. Germline CDR1 SGDLS, CDR2 YYNGEE. The CDR3 region is CASAEAGNKNIQYF. As DNA, the CDR3 is TGTGCCAGCGCCGAAGCGGGGAACAAAAACATTCAGTACTTC.

The chain carries TRBV5-1 and TRBJ1-6, with D unclear. This CDR3 contains 13 residues. Germline CDR1 reads SGHRS; CDR2 reads YFSETQ. V was shortened by 0 bases and J by 7 bases, with 5 bases between the two germline ends. Written as DNA, the CDR3 is TGCGCCAGCAGCTTGGCCCAGAATTCACCCCTCCACTTT. Translation gives CASSLAQNSPLHF.

This chain joins TRBV27 and TRBJ2-1; D may be TRBD1 or TRBD2 (7 bases each). Germline CDR1 is MNHEY and CDR2 is SMNVEV (reference sequence). The CDR3 is 14 residues long. V lost 8 bases, J lost 4 bases, and 15 bases lay in between. CDR3 in DNA: TGTGCCAGCTGGGGAGGGACAGCATACAATGAGCAGTTCTTC. Translation: CASWGGTAYNEQFF.

The chain recombines TRBV7-8 with TRBJ2-7, with TRBD2 as a possible D gene (5 bases). Germline CDR1 is SGHVS and CDR2 is FQNEAQ. V was shortened by 3 bases and J by 3 bases, with 15 bases between the two germline ends. There are 15 residues in the CDR3. The CDR3 DNA reads as TGTGCCAGCAGCTTTAGGCTCTCGAGGGACTACGAGCAGTACTTC. Its translation: CASSFRLSRDYEQYF.

This chain joins TRBV27 and TRBJ2-5, with a possible D match to TRBD2 (7 bases). The V end lost 4 bases, the J end lost 4 bases, and 19 bases lay between the germline ends. The germline V gene has CDR1 MNHEY and CDR2 SMNVEV (reference sequence). CDR3 size: 16 residues. The DNA for the CDR3 is TGTGCCAGCAGTTGGGTGTGGGGGGGCGCGGGAGAGACCCAGTACTTC. It specifies CASSWVWGGAGETQYF.

The J gene is TRBJ2-2, the V gene TRBV1; TRBD2, as called in the table, went unchecked against the DNA. TRBV1 is annotated as a pseudogene. CDR3 length: 15 residues. CDR3 protein: CTSSPSMVVAGELFF. CDR3 in DNA: TGCACCAGCAGCCCTTCGATGGTAGTCGCCGGGGAGCTGTTTTTT.

V is TRBV14 and J is TRBJ2-7; possibly TRBD1 for D (6 bases). The CDR3 is 13 amino acids. In germline, CDR1 is SGHDN, CDR2 FVKESK. V lost 4 bases, J lost 6 bases, and 13 bases lay in between. CDR3 loop: CASSPNRVGEQYF. As DNA, the CDR3 is TGTGCCAGCAGCCCTAACAGGGTCGGCGAGCAGTACTTC.

J is TRBJ1-2 and V is TRBV27; the D is unclear. Trimming took off 4 bases at V and 2 bases at J, with 14 bases between the two ends. Germline V gives CDR1 MNHEY, CDR2 SMNVEV (reference sequence). This CDR3 has 15 residues. The CDR3 coding sequence is TGTGCCAGCAGTTCCCTGAGCAGGAGAAACTATGGCTACACCTTC. Amino acid sequence: CASSSLSRRNYGYTF.

V gene TRBV12-5 combines with J gene TRBJ1-1; perhaps TRBD1 as D (6 bases). This CDR3 has 13 residues. In germline, CDR1 is LGHNT, CDR2 FRNRAP. V was pared by 7 bases and J by 0 bases, with 9 bases between. CDR3 loop: CASEGGLNTEAFF. CDR3 nucleotide sequence: TGTGCTAGTGAAGGGGGATTGAACACTGAAGCTTTCTTT.

This rearrangement joins TRBV6-5 to TRBJ1-3, with unresolved D. This CDR3 comprises 13 residues. Germline CDR1 reads MNHEY; CDR2 reads SVGAGI. Trimming took 5 bases from V and 4 from J, leaving 9 bases between them. This CDR3 reads CASSQDQGNTIYF. As DNA, the CDR3 is TGTGCCAGCAGTCAGGATCAAGGAAACACCATATATTTT.

V is TRBV28 and J is TRBJ1-2; 8 bases are a match to TRBD1. The germline V gene encodes CDR1 MDHEN and CDR2 SYDVKM. With V trimmed by 9 bases and J by 12 bases, 12 bases remained unmatched. This CDR3 region has 12 residues. The DNA for the CDR3 is TGTGCCAGTCGATTGGGGCAGGGGGCTCACACCTTC. Protein sequence: CASRLGQGAHTF.

J is TRBJ1-2 and V is TRBV5-1, with unresolved D. CDR3 length: 15 amino acids. In germline, CDR1 is SGHRS, CDR2 YFSETQ. Between the trimmed V and J ends, which lost 2 bases and 4 bases, there was a span of 15 bases. Written as DNA, the CDR3 is TGCGCCAGCAGCTTCGGCAGTCAGAGAGGCTATGGCTACACCTTC. This gives the protein CASSFGSQRGYGYTF. Variable domain in full (rest from reference TRBV5-1 and TRBJ1-2): KAGVTQTPRYLIKTRGQQVTLSCSPISGHRSVSWYQQTPGQGLQFLFEYFSETQRNKGNFPGRFSGRQFSNSRSEMNVSTLELGDSALYLCASSFGSQRGYGYTFGSGTRLTVV.

The chain recombines TRBV13 with TRBJ1-5; no clear D. CDR3 length equals 14 residues. Deletions cut 4 bases from V and 7 bases from J, with 14 bases between. Germline V lookup: CDR1 PRHDT, CDR2 FYEKMQ (reference sequence). The CDR3 region has the DNA TGTGCCAGCAGCTACTCAGGTAATGTGCAGCCCCAGCATTTT. Translation gives CASSYSGNVQPQHF.

This sequence joins TRBV9 and TRBJ2-3, with D tentatively TRBD1 or TRBD2 (5 bases each). From germline, CDR1 is SGDLS and CDR2 YYNGEE. Trimming left V 4 bases short and J 3 bases short, with 24 bases between. The CDR3 loop spans 18 amino acids. The CDR3 is CASSPRGSTIYRTDTQYF. DNA of the CDR3: TGTGCCAGCAGCCCTCGGGGCTCTACGATCTATAGGACAGATACGCAGTATTTT.

V gene TRBV5-1 combines with J gene TRBJ2-7, with a possible D match to TRBD2 (6 bases). Trimming left V 0 bases short and J 7 bases short, with 8 bases between. Germline CDR1 reads SGHRS; CDR2 reads YFSETQ. The CDR3 loop spans 12 amino acids. CDR3 bases: TGCGCCAGCAGCTTGGGAGGGACTGAGCAGTACTTC. Protein sequence: CASSLGGTEQYF.

This rearrangement joins TRBV18 to TRBJ1-5; D remains unclear. The ends were cut back, 2 bases at V and 3 bases at J, with 14 bases in the middle. CDR1 and CDR2 (germline): KGHSH, LQKENI. The CDR3 contains 16 residues. The CDR3 here is CASSPYAGEDNQPQHF. In DNA form, the CDR3 reads TGTGCCAGCTCACCATATGCCGGGGAGGACAATCAGCCCCAGCATTTT.

This CDR3 is CASSSTRTAWITEAFF. DNA for the CDR3: TGTGCCAGCAGTTCCACACGGACGGCTTGGATCACTGAAGCTTTCTTT. The chain has TRBV28 and TRBJ1-1; D gene ambiguous. V lost 4 bases and J lost 4, with 19 bases in between. Germline CDR1 and CDR2: MDHEN and SYDVKM. The CDR3 has 16 residues.

The chain employs TRBV25-1 and TRBJ2-7, with a possible D match to TRBD1 (5 bases). This CDR3 region has 14 residues. Trimming shortened V by 4 bases and J by 6 bases, and 16 bases separated the two germline ends. Germline assignment: CDR1 MGHDK and CDR2 SYGVNS. The CDR3: CASSVAGATGEQYF. The DNA of the CDR3 is TGTGCCAGCAGTGTAGCTGGGGCTACCGGCGAGCAGTACTTC.